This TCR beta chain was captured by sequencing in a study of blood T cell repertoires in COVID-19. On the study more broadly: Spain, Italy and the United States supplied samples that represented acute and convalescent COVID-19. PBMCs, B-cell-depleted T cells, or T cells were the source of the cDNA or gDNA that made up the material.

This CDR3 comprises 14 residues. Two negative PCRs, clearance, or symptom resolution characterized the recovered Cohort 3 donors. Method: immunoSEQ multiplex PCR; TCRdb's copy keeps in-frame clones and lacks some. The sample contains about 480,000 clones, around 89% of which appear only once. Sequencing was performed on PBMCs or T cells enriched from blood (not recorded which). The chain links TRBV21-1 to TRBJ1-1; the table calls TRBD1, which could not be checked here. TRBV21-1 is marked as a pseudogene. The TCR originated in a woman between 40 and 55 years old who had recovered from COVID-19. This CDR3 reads CARLSNRENTEAFF. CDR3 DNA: TGTGCCAGACTGTCCAACAGGGAAAACACTGAAGCTTTCTTT.